This T cell receptor beta chain was observed in a study of shared clonotypes between healthy human individuals. Each unsorted sample relied on roughly 90 million PBMCs as its source of genomic DNA. Whole-study findings and limits: A limitation of the genetic and exposure-history diversity represented arose from few donors.

This CDR3 contains 11 residues. The germline gives CDR1 LNHDA, CDR2 SQIVND (reference sequence). Trimming removed 5 bases from V and 9 bases from J, with 10 bases in between. The authors ran unsorted PBMC replicate PCRs on about 320 ng DNA, approximately 30,000 T cell genomes. Measured with immunoSEQ multiplex PCR; TCRdb has only the in-frame clones, and not every one. Of around 500,000 clones listed, approximately 78% are singletons. This clone has a count of ten or more. Its antigen is as yet unknown. This receptor was obtained from a woman in her thirties or forties in good health. Some clones in this sample may be carry-over from other donors' samples. The source material was PBMCs. V is TRBV19 and J is TRBJ1-1; D call uncertain. Written as DNA, the CDR3 is TGTGCCAGTAGTTTCAAGACCAAAGCTTTCTTT. Amino acids: CASSFKTKAFF. The full variable domain, rest sourced from reference TRBV19 and TRBJ1-1, is DGGITQSPKYLFRKEGQNVTLSCEQNLNHDAMYWYRQDPGQGLRLIYYSQIVNDFQKGDIAEGYSVSREKKESFPLTVTSAQKNPTAFYLCASSFKTKAFFGQGTRLTVV.